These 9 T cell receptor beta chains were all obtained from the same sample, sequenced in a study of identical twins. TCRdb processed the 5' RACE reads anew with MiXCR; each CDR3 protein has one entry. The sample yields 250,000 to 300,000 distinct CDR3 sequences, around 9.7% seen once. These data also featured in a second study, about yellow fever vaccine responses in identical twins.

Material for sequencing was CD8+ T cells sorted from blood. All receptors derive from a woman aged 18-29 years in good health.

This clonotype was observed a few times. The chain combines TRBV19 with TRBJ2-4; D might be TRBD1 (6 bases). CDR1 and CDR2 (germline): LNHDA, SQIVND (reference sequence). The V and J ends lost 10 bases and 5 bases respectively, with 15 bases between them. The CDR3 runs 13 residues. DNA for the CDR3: TGTGCCATTCAGGACAGTAACCAAAACATTCAGTACTTC. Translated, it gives CAIQDSNQNIQYF.

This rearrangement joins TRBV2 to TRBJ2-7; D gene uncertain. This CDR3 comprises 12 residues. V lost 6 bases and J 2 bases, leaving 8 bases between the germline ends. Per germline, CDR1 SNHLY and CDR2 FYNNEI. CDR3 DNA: TGTGCCAGCAGAGAATCCCCCTACGAGCAGTACTTC. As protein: CASRESPYEQYF.

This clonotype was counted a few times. CDR3 DNA: TGTGCCAGTGGACAAGGGTCTGGGGCCAACGTCCTGACTTTC. It codes for CASGQGSGANVLTF. The J gene is TRBJ2-6, the V gene TRBV10-3; a weak D match, TRBD1 (5 bases). The CDR3 spans 14 residues. V lost 10 bases and J lost 1, with 11 bases in between. Germline lookup yields CDR1 ENHRY and CDR2 SYGVKD.

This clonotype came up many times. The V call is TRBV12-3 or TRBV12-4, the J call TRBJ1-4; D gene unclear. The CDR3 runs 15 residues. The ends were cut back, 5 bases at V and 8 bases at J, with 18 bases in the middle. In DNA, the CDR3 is TGTGCCAGCAGTCTCGCCAAGGTCGGGTACGAAAAACTGTTTTTT. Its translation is CASSLAKVGYEKLFF.

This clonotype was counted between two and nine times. The CDR3 bases are TGTGCCAGCACCGACGGCGGACAGGGTTACTCTGGGGCCAACGTCCTGACTTTC. It specifies CASTDGGQGYSGANVLTF. The chain has TRBV6-2 or TRBV6-3 and TRBJ2-6; 8 nucleotides align to TRBD1. Germline V gene lookup returns CDR1 MNHEY and CDR2 SVGEGT. V lost 7 bases and J lost 0; bases outside the gene matches: 11. The CDR3 spans 18 residues.

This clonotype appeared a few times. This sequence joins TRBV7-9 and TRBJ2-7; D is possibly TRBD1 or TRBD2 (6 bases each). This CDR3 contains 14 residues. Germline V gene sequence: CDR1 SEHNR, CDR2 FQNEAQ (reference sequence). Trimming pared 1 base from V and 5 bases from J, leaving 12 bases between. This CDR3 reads CASSLGGGLDEQYF. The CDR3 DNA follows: TGTGCCAGCAGCTTAGGAGGGGGGCTCGACGAGCAGTACTTC.

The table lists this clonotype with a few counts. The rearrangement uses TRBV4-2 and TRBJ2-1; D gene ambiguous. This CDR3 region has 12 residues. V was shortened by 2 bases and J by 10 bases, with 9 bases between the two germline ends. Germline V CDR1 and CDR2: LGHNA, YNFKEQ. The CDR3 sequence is CASSQTWAEQFF. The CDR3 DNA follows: TGTGCCAGCAGCCAAACTTGGGCCGAGCAGTTCTTC.

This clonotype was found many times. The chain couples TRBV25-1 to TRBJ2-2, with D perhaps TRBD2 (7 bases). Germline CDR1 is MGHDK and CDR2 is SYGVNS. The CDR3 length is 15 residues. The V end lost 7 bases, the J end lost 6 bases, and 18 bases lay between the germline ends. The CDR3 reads CASNRGASDPGELFF. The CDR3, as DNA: TGTGCCAGCAATCGGGGGGCTAGCGATCCCGGGGAGCTGTTTTTT.

CDR3 in DNA: TGTGCCACCCTGGGACTAGCGGGAGATAATGAGCAGTTCTTC. Its translation is CATLGLAGDNEQFF. The chain recombines TRBV6-1 with TRBJ2-1; 14 bases line up with TRBD2. V gave up 10 bases and J gave up 7 bases; unmatched junction bases: 6. The germline CDR1 and CDR2 sequences are MNHNS and SASEGT. The CDR3 runs 14 residues.